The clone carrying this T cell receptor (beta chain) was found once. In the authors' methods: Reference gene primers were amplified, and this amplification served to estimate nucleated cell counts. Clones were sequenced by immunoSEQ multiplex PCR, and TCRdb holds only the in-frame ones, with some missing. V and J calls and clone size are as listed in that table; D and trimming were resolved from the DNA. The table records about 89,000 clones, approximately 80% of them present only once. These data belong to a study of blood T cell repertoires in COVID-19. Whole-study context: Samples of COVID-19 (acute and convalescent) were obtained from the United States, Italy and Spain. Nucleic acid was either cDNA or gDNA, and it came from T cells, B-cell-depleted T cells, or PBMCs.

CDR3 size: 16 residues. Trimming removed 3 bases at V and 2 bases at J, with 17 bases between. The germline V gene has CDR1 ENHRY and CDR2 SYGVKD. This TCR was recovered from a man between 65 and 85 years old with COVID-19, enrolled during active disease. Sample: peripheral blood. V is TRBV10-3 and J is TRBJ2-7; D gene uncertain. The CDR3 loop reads CAISDIVSSSPYEQYF. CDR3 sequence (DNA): TGTGCCATCAGTGATATTGTCTCTTCCTCCCCCTACGAGCAGTACTTC.